Following are 8 T cell receptor beta chains from one sample sequenced in a study of tissue T cells after allogeneic stem cell transplantation. Time point defined: mouse harvest day 7 after allogeneic transplant. Tail vein injection delivered 10^7 T-cell-depleted bone marrow cells and 10^6 splenic CD5+ T cells. The method was immunoSEQ multiplex PCR; TCRdb's version includes in-frame clones alone and lacks a portion of them. The sample shows several thousand clones, more than 45% of them seen only once. The sequenced sample was lymph node tissue. The receptor set was obtained from a female BALB/c mouse given C57BL/6 T cells with graft-versus-host disease after an allogeneic hematopoietic cell transplant.

This clone has a handful of counts. Mouse gene names and germline throughout. The CDR3 end is not reached by the read, which stops 1 residue before it; the germline J gene fills it in. This rearrangement joins TRBV19 to TRBJ2-1; TRBD1 matches 8 bases. Germline V gene sequence: CDR1 FNHDT, CDR2 SITEND (reference sequence). This CDR3 has 15 residues. The J segment lost 4 bases and the V segment lost 0 bases, leaving 3 bases of the junction unmatched. The chain's CDR3 is CASSIGDRGYAEQFF. The DNA read from the CDR3 is TGTGCCAGCAGTATAGGAGACAGGGGTTATGCTGAGCAGTTC.

This clone occurred a few times. Germline and genes here are mouse. The read ends 1 residue before the CDR3 terminus; that terminus is restored from the germline J gene. This chain uses TRBV13-3 with TRBJ1-6; D perhaps matches TRBD1 (5 bases). TRBJ1-6 is recorded as an ORF, its role being uncertain. V was trimmed by 5 bases and J by 2 bases, leaving 8 bases between them. Germline V gene sequence: CDR1 NNHDY, CDR2 SYVADS. This CDR3 has 14 amino acids. The CDR3: CASRRQTYNSPLYF. The CDR3 bases that were read are TGTGCCAGCAGGAGACAGACCTATAATTCGCCCCTCTAC.

Concerning this clone itself: Gene names are mouse gene names. Here the CDR3 reads CASSLGQGTEVFF. The DNA read from the CDR3 is TGTGCAAGCAGCCTGGGACAGGGGACAGAAGTCTTC. This chain uses TRBV16 with TRBJ1-1, with TRBD1 identical over 10 bases. The CDR3 end falls 1 residue outside the read, so it is completed with the germline J gene. CDR3 length equals 13 residues. Trimming took 5 bases from V and 5 from J; bases not matched to a gene: 2. The germline V gene encodes CDR1 SGHSA and CDR2 FRNQAP.

This clone was counted a few times. Gene names are mouse gene names. The read halts 1 residue ahead of the CDR3 end, with the missing end drawn from the germline J gene. The rearrangement links TRBV5 to TRBJ1-4; possibly TRBD1 for D (5 bases). The CDR3 runs 16 residues. Germline CDR1 LGHNA, CDR2 YNLKQL (reference sequence). V lost 0 bases, J lost 1 base, and 9 bases lay in between. The CDR3 is CASSQERTSSNERLFF. The DNA read from the CDR3 is TGTGCCAGCAGCCAAGAAAGGACATCTTCCAACGAAAGATTATTT.

In its sample, this clone was seen once. Mouse gene names apply. The observed sequence ends 1 residue before the CDR3 terminus, with the missing tail filled in from the germline J gene. This chain links TRBV30 with TRBJ2-1, with 8 bases lining up with TRBD2. The CDR3 length is 15 residues. CDR1 SQVVS and CDR2 ANEGSEA come from the germline V gene. V lost 1 base and J lost 0; bases outside the gene matches: 2. CDR3 sequence reads: CSSRVLGANYAEQFF. CDR3 bases read: TGTAGTTCTAGAGTACTGGGGGCTAACTATGCTGAGCAGTTC.

This clone has only one observation. Any gene name here is a mouse gene name. The CDR3 end is not reached by the read, which stops 1 residue before it; the germline J gene fills it in. The rearrangement joins TRBV13-1 to TRBJ1-1; a weak D match, TRBD1 (5 bases). The CDR3 extends over 13 amino acids. CDR1 is NSHNY, CDR2 SYGAGN, per germline. V was clipped by 3 bases and J by 3 bases, with 9 bases between them. The chain's CDR3 is CASSVGEDTEVFF. The covered CDR3 bases are TGTGCCAGCAGTGTAGGGGAAGACACAGAAGTCTTC.

Comments on this clone: The gene names here belong to mouse. The CDR3 end is not reached by the read, which stops 1 residue before it; the germline J gene fills it in. The chain employs TRBV26 and TRBJ1-1; D gene uncertain. The CDR3 spans 14 residues. The germline CDR1 and CDR2 sequences are KGHPV and FQNQEV (reference sequence). Trimming stripped 2 bases from V and 0 bases from J, with 7 bases between. The sequenced CDR3 bases are TGTGCCAGCAGTCTGCGGCAGGCAAACACAGAAGTCTTC. Its translation: CASSLRQANTEVF. The entire CDR3 reads CASSLRQANTEVFF. Supplemented by reference TRBV26 and TRBJ1-1, the full variable domain reads NSKVIQTPRYLVKGQGQKAKMRCIPEKGHPVVFWYQQNKNNEFKFLINFQNQEVLQQIDMTEKRFSAECPSNSPCSLEIQSSEAGDSALYLCASSLRQANTEVFFGKGTRLTVV.

Concerning this clone: At one end the junction does not follow the germline gene, possibly because of a read error. The gene symbols are mouse symbols. The read halts 1 residue ahead of the CDR3 end, with the missing end drawn from the germline J gene. The V and J genes are TRBV26 and TRBJ2-7; tentatively, D is TRBD2 (6 bases). The CDR3 length is 15 residues. Per germline, CDR1 KGHPV and CDR2 FQNQEV (reference sequence). The covered CDR3 bases are TGTGCCGGCAGTCTGTCGCTGGGGAGCTCCTATGAACAGTAC. Amino acid sequence: CAGSLSLGSSYEQY. The complete CDR3 sequence is CAGSLSLGSSYEQYF.